Below, 32 T cell receptor beta chains from the same sample are listed, as sequenced in a study of blood T cell repertoires in COVID-19. Assay: immunoSEQ multiplex PCR; the TCRdb copy retains only in-frame clones and omits some. In the table there are 200,000 to 250,000 clones, approximately 81% of which are singletons. The sequenced sample consisted of peripheral blood. These receptors were taken from a woman aged 55-69 years who had recovered from COVID-19.

V is TRBV4-3 and J is TRBJ1-4; tentatively, D is TRBD1 (6 bases). Germline-derived CDR1 and CDR2 are LGHNA and YSLEER. V dropped 1 base and J dropped 3 bases, with 9 bases sitting between them. The CDR3 has 15 residues. CDR3 coding DNA: TGCGCCAGCAGCCAAGGAGGGGGATCTAATGAAAAACTGTTTTTT. Translation: CASSQGGGSNEKLFF.

The rearrangement uses TRBV6-5 and TRBJ2-1, with D maybe TRBD2 (6 bases). CDR3 size: 16 residues. V was clipped by 3 bases and J by 5 bases, with 17 bases between them. The germline V gene has CDR1 MNHEY and CDR2 SVGAGI. CDR3 nucleotides: TGTGCCAGCAGTTATGTATTGCGGGGTATTCACAATGAGCAGTTCTTC. Translation: CASSYVLRGIHNEQFF.

The genes are TRBV4-1 and TRBJ1-5, with D perhaps TRBD1 (5 bases). Germline CDR1 reads MGHRA; CDR2 reads YSYEKL. The CDR3 is 16 amino acids. V gave up 2 bases and J gave up 2 bases, with 13 bases separating them. The CDR3 loop is CASSQQGLSGNQPQHF. CDR3 DNA: TGCGCCAGCAGCCAACAGGGTTTATCGGGCAATCAGCCCCAGCATTTT.

The chain couples TRBV19 to TRBJ1-2; TRBD1 matches at 9 bases. Germline V CDR1 and CDR2: LNHDA, SQIVND (reference sequence). The CDR3 extends over 13 amino acids. The V and J ends lost 4 bases and 8 bases, in that order; junction bases with no gene match: 5. The CDR3 is CASSTKDRGGYTF. The CDR3 DNA is TGTGCCAGTAGTACAAAGGACAGGGGAGGCTACACCTTC.

The V gene is TRBV2, the J gene TRBJ1-1, with 9 bases identical to TRBD1. The germline gives CDR1 SNHLY, CDR2 FYNNEI. This CDR3 contains 15 residues. Trimming at V came to 6 bases and at J to 4 bases, leaving 9 bases not matched to a gene. This chain's CDR3 is CASRKQGARGTEAFF. As DNA, the CDR3 is TGTGCCAGCAGGAAACAGGGGGCGCGGGGCACTGAAGCTTTCTTT.

The V call is TRBV11-2, the J call TRBJ2-4; TRBD1 agrees at 9 bases. The length of the CDR3 is 14 residues. Trimming removed 2 bases from V and 7 bases from J; junction bases left unmatched: 3. Germline V lookup: CDR1 SGHAT, CDR2 FQNNGV. The CDR3 DNA reads as TGTGCCAGCAGCTTATCCGACAGGGGGAACATTCAGTACTTC. Amino acid sequence: CASSLSDRGNIQYF. Based on the CDR3 plus reference TRBV11-2 and TRBJ2-4, the full variable domain is EAGVAQSPRYKIIEKRQSVAFWCNPISGHATLYWYQQILGQGPKLLIQFQNNGVVDDSQLPKDRFSAERLKGVDSTLKIQPAKLEDSAVYLCASSLSDRGNIQYFGAGTRLSVL.

This chain uses TRBV4-2 with TRBJ2-3; 9 bases line up with TRBD2. The germline gives CDR1 LGHNA, CDR2 YNFKEQ. The CDR3 extends over 17 amino acids. Trimming cost V 0 bases and J 2 bases; bases outside gene matches: 6. The CDR3 region has the DNA TGTGCCAGCAGCCAAGACCGCCTAGCGGGGAACACAGATACGCAGTATTTT. It is translated as CASSQDRLAGNTDTQYF.

V usage is TRBV6-6 and J usage is TRBJ2-7; 9 positions match TRBD1. Germline V gives CDR1 MNHNY, CDR2 SVGAGI (reference sequence). The CDR3 has 16 residues. J lost 5 bases, V lost 3 bases, and 11 bases had no gene match. The CDR3: CASSYVSGQGLHEQYF. In DNA form, the CDR3 reads TGTGCCAGCAGTTATGTCTCGGGACAGGGTCTCCACGAGCAGTACTTC.

The J gene is TRBJ2-2, the V gene TRBV7-2; possibly TRBD1 for D (5 bases). The germline V gene encodes CDR1 SGHTA and CDR2 FQGNSA. This CDR3 comprises 13 residues. V shed 0 bases and J shed 6 bases, with 5 bases lying between them. The CDR3 reads CASSLAGAGELFF. CDR3 coding DNA: TGTGCCAGCAGCTTAGCAGGGGCCGGGGAGCTGTTTTTT.

This rearrangement joins TRBV14 to TRBJ2-7, with 8 positions matching TRBD1. The CDR3 contains 17 residues. CDR1 is SGHDN, CDR2 FVKESK, per germline. Trimming took 1 base from V and 5 from J; bases not matched to a gene: 13. CDR3: CASSQGAGWTGYHEQYF. The CDR3 nucleotides are TGTGCCAGCAGCCAAGGCGCGGGCTGGACAGGGTACCACGAGCAGTACTTC.

This clone was counted a few times. The chain uses TRBV5-4 and TRBJ2-5, with 7 bases identical to TRBD1. This CDR3 is built from 13 residues. The trim removed 2 bases at V and 2 bases at J, leaving 0 bases unmatched. CDR1 is SGHNT and CDR2 is YYREEE in the germline V gene (reference sequence). The CDR3 is CASSFRGQETQYF. The CDR3 DNA is TGTGCCAGCAGCTTCAGGGGGCAAGAGACCCAGTACTTC.

The chain recombines TRBV6-9 with TRBJ2-1; TRBD1 aligns across 9 bases. V was clipped by 3 bases and J by 10 bases; unmatched bases: 13. Germline lookup yields CDR1 MNHGY and CDR2 SVAAGI. The CDR3 is made up of 16 amino acids. This chain's CDR3 is CASSYPDRGDPTEQFF. CDR3 DNA: TGTGCCAGCAGTTACCCTGACAGGGGGGATCCGACCGAGCAGTTCTTC.

The chain carries TRBV7-9 and TRBJ2-7; D unclear. Germline V lookup: CDR1 SEHNR, CDR2 FQNEAQ (reference sequence). The germline V and J ends were trimmed by 5 bases and 0 bases, with 5 bases remaining between them. CDR3 length: 12 residues. The chain's CDR3 is CASSLSSYEQYF. The CDR3 DNA is TGTGCCAGCAGCCTCAGCTCCTACGAGCAGTACTTC.

The gene calls are TRBV7-2 and TRBJ2-5; 8 nucleotides agree with TRBD2. J gave up 5 bases and V 2 bases, and 16 bases lay outside the gene matches. Germline V CDR1 and CDR2: SGHTA, FQGNSA. The length of the CDR3 is 18 residues. CDR3 sequence reads: CASSLSTSGGRFRETQYF. DNA for the CDR3: TGTGCCAGCAGCTTATCTACTTCGGGGGGGAGGTTTAGGGAGACCCAGTACTTC. Full variable domain (outside the CDR3, taken from reference TRBV7-2 and TRBJ2-5): GAGVSQSPSNKVTEKGKDVELRCDPISGHTALYWYRQSLGQGLEFLIYFQGNSAPDKSGLPSDRFSAERTGGSVSTLTIQRTQQEDSAVYLCASSLSTSGGRFRETQYFGPGTRLLVL.

The chain is built from TRBV5-4 and TRBJ2-6; D gene unclear. Germline assignment: CDR1 SGHNT and CDR2 YYREEE (reference sequence). V was cut by 0 bases and J by 4 bases, with 8 bases left in between. CDR3 size: 15 residues. The CDR3 region has the DNA TGTGCCAGCAGCTTGGGCCTGAGGGGGGCCAACGTCCTGACTTTC. Translating it yields CASSLGLRGANVLTF.

This clone was recorded a few times. The rearrangement joins TRBV19 to TRBJ1-5; D unresolved. Trimming left V 6 bases short and J 4 bases short, with 13 bases between. This CDR3 has 14 amino acids. Germline lookup yields CDR1 LNHDA and CDR2 SQIVND (reference sequence). The DNA for the CDR3 is TGTGCCAGTAGGGTTGTTCAGGAAAATCAGCCCCAGCATTTT. This sequence encodes CASRVVQENQPQHF.

V and J are TRBV9 and TRBJ1-3; no clear D. CDR3 length: 15 residues. The V gene's germline CDR1 is SGDLS and CDR2 YYNGEE. V was shortened by 4 bases and J by 0 bases, with 11 bases between the two germline ends. The CDR3 DNA follows: TGTGCCAGCAGCTCCGGAGGAGGCTCTGGAAACACCATATATTTT. Translated, it gives CASSSGGGSGNTIYF.

The chain uses TRBV11-2 and TRBJ2-1; maybe TRBD2 (5 bases). Trimming took off 5 bases at V and 0 bases at J, with 11 bases between the two ends. This CDR3 has 15 amino acids. Germline V gene sequence: CDR1 SGHAT, CDR2 FQNNGV. The CDR3 nucleotides are TGTGCCAGCAGCCTTATAGGGAGCTCCTACAATGAGCAGTTCTTC. Translating it yields CASSLIGSSYNEQFF.

The chain links TRBV2 to TRBJ2-7; D is perhaps TRBD2 (5 bases). The CDR3 runs to 14 residues. Looked up from germline, CDR1 is SNHLY and CDR2 is FYNNEI. V lost 0 bases, J lost 5 bases, and 11 bases lay in between. Here the CDR3 reads CASSEALTGNEQYF. The CDR3 nucleotides read TGTGCCAGCAGTGAAGCGCTAACGGGGAACGAGCAGTACTTC.

The chain employs TRBV5-8 and TRBJ1-4; 8 bases are a match to TRBD1. The CDR3 runs to 15 residues. Trimming removed 4 bases from V and 0 bases from J; junction bases left unmatched: 2. CDR1 SGHTS and CDR2 YDEGEE come from the germline V gene. The CDR3 region has the DNA TGTGCCAGCAGCCCGGACAGGGCAACTAATGAAAAACTGTTTTTT. Protein: CASSPDRATNEKLFF.

The rearrangement uses TRBV4-1 and TRBJ2-3; D remains ambiguous. The CDR3 covers 13 residues. V was pared by 0 bases and J by 3 bases, with 4 bases between. Germline V gene data show CDR1 as MGHRA and CDR2 as YSYEKL. DNA of the CDR3: TGCGCCAGCAGCCAAGATGAGACAGATACGCAGTATTTT. This encodes CASSQDETDTQYF.

The genes are TRBV5-1 and TRBJ2-5; 8 bases match TRBD2. The CDR3 has 13 amino acids. With 2 bases clipped from V and 4 bases from J, the junction kept 1 base outside the gene matches. Germline-derived CDR1 and CDR2 are SGHRS and YFSETQ. CDR3 in amino acids: CASSFSGVETQYF. The CDR3 DNA follows: TGCGCCAGCAGCTTTAGCGGGGTAGAGACCCAGTACTTC.

The gene calls are TRBV19 and TRBJ1-4; 7 bases are shared with TRBD1. The germline V gene encodes CDR1 LNHDA and CDR2 SQIVND (reference sequence). Trimming at V came to 9 bases and at J to 2 bases, leaving 6 bases not matched to a gene. The CDR3 spans 14 residues. The CDR3 DNA reads TGTGCCAGCGGCGGGACAGCCACTAATGAAAAACTGTTTTTT. It is translated as CASGGTATNEKLFF. The entire variable domain, with the rest obtained from reference TRBV19 and TRBJ1-4, is as follows: DGGITQSPKYLFRKEGQNVTLSCEQNLNHDAMYWYRQDPGQGLRLIYYSQIVNDFQKGDIAEGYSVSREKKESFPLTVTSAQKNPTAFYLCASGGTATNEKLFFGSGTQLSVL.

This chain links TRBV7-9 with TRBJ1-2, with D possibly matching TRBD1 (5 bases). Per germline, CDR1 SEHNR and CDR2 FQNEAQ (reference sequence). Trimming stripped 2 bases from V and 2 bases from J, with 12 bases between. This CDR3 has 15 residues. CDR3 residues: CASSLWAGSNYGYTF. For the CDR3, the DNA is TGTGCCAGCAGCTTATGGGCAGGGTCGAACTATGGCTACACCTTC.

The chain links TRBV3-1 (or the pseudogene TRBV3-2) to TRBJ2-7; D is unclear. The ends were cut back, 3 bases at V and 2 bases at J, with 8 bases in the middle. The CDR3 has 13 residues. In germline, CDR1 is LGHDT, CDR2 YNNKEL (reference sequence). The CDR3 sequence is CASSHGLPYEQYF. The DNA for the CDR3 is TGTGCCAGCAGCCACGGGTTACCCTACGAGCAGTACTTC.

This chain links TRBV6-5 with TRBJ1-2; a weak D match, TRBD1 (5 bases). Looked up from germline, CDR1 is MNHEY and CDR2 is SVGAGI. Trimming left V 4 bases short and J 5 bases short, with 14 bases between. The CDR3 covers 14 residues. The CDR3 reads CASSWEGRGYGYTF. The CDR3 bases are TGTGCCAGCAGTTGGGAGGGGAGAGGGTATGGCTACACCTTC.

The rearrangement links TRBV5-1 to TRBJ2-7, with D possibly matching TRBD2 (5 bases). Germline lookup yields CDR1 SGHRS and CDR2 YFSETQ. The CDR3 length is 13 residues. Trimming removed 7 bases from V and 0 bases from J, with 11 bases in between. The CDR3 reads CASAGANSYEQYF. CDR3 nucleotide sequence: TGCGCCAGCGCGGGTGCAAACTCCTACGAGCAGTACTTC.

The rearrangement uses TRBV3-1 (or the pseudogene TRBV3-2) and TRBJ2-4, with D possibly TRBD2 on 5 matching bases. Germline loops: CDR1 LGHDT, CDR2 YNNKEL (reference sequence). V was trimmed by 3 bases and J by 7 bases, leaving 16 bases between them. There are 15 residues in the CDR3. The CDR3 spells CASSQQPRGKNIQYF. CDR3 nucleotide sequence: TGTGCCAGCAGCCAGCAGCCCCGAGGGAAGAACATTCAGTACTTC.

CDR3 sequence (DNA): TGTGCCAGCAGTCGTAGCGGGGGGGCCGATGAGCAGTTCTTC. Protein: CASSRSGGADEQFF. V is TRBV7-2 and J is TRBJ2-1; the match to TRBD2 covers 11 bases. CDR3 length: 14 residues. Germline trimming cut 6 bases from V and 8 bases from J; bases unmatched to any gene: 6. CDR1 SGHTA and CDR2 FQGNSA come from the germline V gene.

The chain has TRBV3-1 (or the pseudogene TRBV3-2) and TRBJ2-3, with 11 positions matching TRBD2. The CDR3 extends over 16 amino acids. V lost 4 bases and J lost 5; bases outside the gene matches: 8. Germline lookup yields CDR1 LGHDT and CDR2 YNNKEL (reference sequence). DNA for the CDR3: TGTGCCAGCAGCCTAGATAGCGGGGGGGCCTTAGATACGCAGTATTTT. It translates to CASSLDSGGALDTQYF.

Only one count was recorded for this clone. This rearrangement joins TRBV7-2 to TRBJ2-5, with a tentative D call TRBD2 (6 bases). Trimming removed 7 bases from V and 5 bases from J, with 11 bases in between. This CDR3 is 12 amino acids long. Germline V gene sequence: CDR1 SGHTA, CDR2 FQGNSA. The CDR3 DNA follows: TGTGCCAGCACCGCGGGGTCGGAGACCCAGTACTTC. It is translated as CASTAGSETQYF.

V is TRBV5-1 and J is TRBJ1-5; no clear D gene. Trimming shortened V by 6 bases and J by 5 bases, and 24 bases separated the two germline ends. This CDR3 is built from 17 residues. The germline gives CDR1 SGHRS, CDR2 YFSETQ. CDR3 region: CASTENLSPQNDQPQHF. Here the CDR3 DNA reads TGCGCCAGCACCGAGAACTTAAGCCCACAGAATGATCAGCCCCAGCATTTT.